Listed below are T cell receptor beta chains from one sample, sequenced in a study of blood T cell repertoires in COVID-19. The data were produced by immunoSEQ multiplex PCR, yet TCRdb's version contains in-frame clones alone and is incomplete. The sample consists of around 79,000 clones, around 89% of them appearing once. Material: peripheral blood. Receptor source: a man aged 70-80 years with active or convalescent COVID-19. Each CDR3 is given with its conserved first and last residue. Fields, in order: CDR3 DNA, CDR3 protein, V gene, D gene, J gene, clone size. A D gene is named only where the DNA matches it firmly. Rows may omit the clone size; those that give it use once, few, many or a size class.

CDR3nt: TGTGCCAGCAGCTTAACAGACACTAGCACAGATACGCAGTATTTT; CDR3aa: CASSLTDTSTDTQYF; v_gene: TRBV7-2; d_gene: NA; j_gene: TRBJ2-3; abundance: NA
CDR3nt: TGTGCCAGCAGTTTACTTAGCGGGAGGTTTAAAATCTTC; CDR3aa: CASSLLSGRFKIF; v_gene: TRBV28; d_gene: TRBD2; j_gene: TRBJ2-1; abundance: once
CDR3nt: TGTGCCAGCAGCGTGACCGGGACTAGCTTCAACGAGCAGTACTTC; CDR3aa: CASSVTGTSFNEQYF; v_gene: TRBV9; d_gene: TRBD2; j_gene: TRBJ2-7; abundance: NA
CDR3nt: TGTGCCAGCAGCTCTTATGGAGGACTAGCGGGAGAGGGTGAGCAGTTCTTC; CDR3aa: CASSSYGGLAGEGEQFF; v_gene: TRBV7-3; d_gene: TRBD2; j_gene: TRBJ2-1; abundance: few
CDR3nt: TGTGCCAGCAGCCGGGCGGGGGGAGTGGCCTACAATGAGCAGTTCTTC; CDR3aa: CASSRAGGVAYNEQFF; v_gene: TRBV5-4; d_gene: TRBD2; j_gene: TRBJ2-1; abundance: NA
CDR3nt: TGTGCCAGCAGCTGGGCCGCGAACACTGAAGCTTTCTTT; CDR3aa: CASSWAANTEAFF; v_gene: TRBV7-9; d_gene: NA; j_gene: TRBJ1-1; abundance: NA
CDR3nt: TGTGCCAGCAGTCGCACTTCCTGGACTAGTCGCGAGCAGTACTTC; CDR3aa: CASSRTSWTSREQYF; v_gene: TRBV6-5; d_gene: TRBD2; j_gene: TRBJ2-7; abundance: NA
CDR3nt: TGCGGTAGACATGCTGGAAACACCATATATTTT; CDR3aa: CGRHAGNTIYF; v_gene: TRBV5-1; d_gene: NA; j_gene: TRBJ1-3; abundance: NA
CDR3nt: TGTGCCAGCAGTTTACGGGGTGCGGGAGGGCCCTCGGGGAACATTCAGTACTTC; CDR3aa: CASSLRGAGGPSGNIQYF; v_gene: TRBV28; d_gene: TRBD2; j_gene: TRBJ2-4; abundance: NA
CDR3nt: TGCGCCAGCAGCTTGGAACGGGAGGCCGCTTTGGTCTTC; CDR3aa: CASSLEREAALVF; v_gene: TRBV5-1; d_gene: TRBD2; j_gene: TRBJ2-1; abundance: NA
CDR3nt: TGTGCCAGCAGTCGAGGGGGCGGCTACGAGCAGTACTTC; CDR3aa: CASSRGGGYEQYF; v_gene: TRBV27; d_gene: TRBD1; j_gene: TRBJ2-7; abundance: NA
CDR3nt: TGCGCCAGCAGCTTGAATGGCGGAGGGAACTACGAGCAGTACTTC; CDR3aa: CASSLNGGGNYEQYF; v_gene: TRBV5-1; d_gene: NA; j_gene: TRBJ2-7; abundance: NA
CDR3nt: TGTGCCAGTAGTACAAACCGACAGGGGTCCTATCAGCCCCAGCATTTT; CDR3aa: CASSTNRQGSYQPQHF; v_gene: TRBV19; d_gene: TRBD1; j_gene: TRBJ1-5; abundance: NA
CDR3nt: TGTGCCAGCAGCTACGGAGGGCCCTCATATGGCTACACCTTC; CDR3aa: CASSYGGPSYGYTF; v_gene: TRBV7-9; d_gene: NA; j_gene: TRBJ1-2; abundance: few
CDR3nt: TGCAGCGGGGGAGGACAGCAACCCCATGAGCAGTTCTTC; CDR3aa: CSGGGQQPHEQFF; v_gene: TRBV29-1; d_gene: NA; j_gene: TRBJ2-1; abundance: NA
CDR3nt: TGCGCCAGCAGCCAAGGTCGCGGGAGGGCCTTTAATGAGCAGTTCTTC; CDR3aa: CASSQGRGRAFNEQFF; v_gene: TRBV4-1; d_gene: TRBD2; j_gene: TRBJ2-1; abundance: once
CDR3nt: TGTGCCAGCCAGCGGGAAACCTACGAGCAGTACTTC; CDR3aa: CASQRETYEQYF; v_gene: TRBV2; d_gene: TRBD2; j_gene: TRBJ2-7; abundance: NA
CDR3nt: TGTGCCAGCAGCTTAGCGCGCCGGGAGGATCAGCCCCAGCATTTT; CDR3aa: CASSLARREDQPQHF; v_gene: TRBV7-2; d_gene: NA; j_gene: TRBJ1-5; abundance: NA
CDR3nt: TGTGCCAGTAGTATCGACAGAGACACTGAAGCTTTCTTT; CDR3aa: CASSIDRDTEAFF; v_gene: TRBV19; d_gene: NA; j_gene: TRBJ1-1; abundance: NA
CDR3nt: TGTGCCAGCATTGGGCAGGGGCAAGAGACCCAGTACTTC; CDR3aa: CASIGQGQETQYF; v_gene: TRBV2; d_gene: NA; j_gene: TRBJ2-5; abundance: once
CDR3nt: TGTGCCAGTAGTGGGACTAGCGGGAGTATCGCCTACAATGAGCAGTTCTTC; CDR3aa: CASSGTSGSIAYNEQFF; v_gene: TRBV19; d_gene: TRBD2; j_gene: TRBJ2-1; abundance: NA
CDR3nt: TGTGCCAGCCGACAAGACACCGGGGAGCTGTTTTTT; CDR3aa: CASRQDTGELFF; v_gene: TRBV7-9; d_gene: NA; j_gene: TRBJ2-2; abundance: NA
CDR3nt: TGTGCCAGCAGATGGGCAGCGAACACCGGGGAGCTGTTTTTT; CDR3aa: CASRWAANTGELFF; v_gene: TRBV6-5; d_gene: NA; j_gene: TRBJ2-2; abundance: NA
CDR3nt: TGTGCCAGTAGTATCGGTTGGCAGGGGATGGAGACCCAGTACTTC; CDR3aa: CASSIGWQGMETQYF; v_gene: TRBV19; d_gene: NA; j_gene: TRBJ2-5; abundance: NA
CDR3nt: TGTGCCAGCAGTTACTCGCTCGGCGGGCCAAACTATGGCTACACCTTC; CDR3aa: CASSYSLGGPNYGYTF; v_gene: TRBV6-5; d_gene: NA; j_gene: TRBJ1-2; abundance: NA
CDR3nt: TGTGCCAGCAGCGTAGCTACCCCCGTCACCGGGGAGCTGTTTTTT; CDR3aa: CASSVATPVTGELFF; v_gene: TRBV9; d_gene: NA; j_gene: TRBJ2-2; abundance: once
CDR3nt: TGTGCCAGCAGCTTTCGACTAGCGGGAGAAGAGACCCAGTACTTC; CDR3aa: CASSFRLAGEETQYF; v_gene: TRBV7-2; d_gene: TRBD2; j_gene: TRBJ2-5; abundance: NA
CDR3nt: TGCGCCAGCAGCGGGGGAGGGCTGAACACCGGGGAGCTGTTTTTT; CDR3aa: CASSGGGLNTGELFF; v_gene: TRBV5-1; d_gene: TRBD2; j_gene: TRBJ2-2; abundance: NA
CDR3nt: TGTGCCAGCAGCCGGATGATGACAGGGGGAAATGAAAAACTGTTTTTT; CDR3aa: CASSRMMTGGNEKLFF; v_gene: TRBV11-1; d_gene: TRBD1; j_gene: TRBJ1-4; abundance: few
CDR3nt: TGTGCCAGCAGCCAACAGGGAGGGAACACTGAAGCTTTCTTT; CDR3aa: CASSQQGGNTEAFF; v_gene: TRBV4-2; d_gene: NA; j_gene: TRBJ1-1; abundance: NA
CDR3nt: TGTGCCAGCAGTGAAGGGACAGGGGGCGCGGAAGGCTACACCTTC; CDR3aa: CASSEGTGGAEGYTF; v_gene: TRBV6-1; d_gene: TRBD1; j_gene: TRBJ1-2; abundance: NA
CDR3nt: TGTGCCAGCAGTTTGGGTAGGGGTAGGAATGAGCAGTTCTTC; CDR3aa: CASSLGRGRNEQFF; v_gene: TRBV27; d_gene: NA; j_gene: TRBJ2-1; abundance: NA
CDR3nt: TGTGCCAGCAGCCCCAGGGTGAACACTGAAGCTTTCTTT; CDR3aa: CASSPRVNTEAFF; v_gene: TRBV3-1/TRBV3-2; d_gene: NA; j_gene: TRBJ1-1; abundance: once
CDR3nt: TGTGCCAGCAGCTTTGGGACAGGGGTTTATACCGGGGAGCTGTTTTTT; CDR3aa: CASSFGTGVYTGELFF; v_gene: TRBV5-4; d_gene: TRBD1; j_gene: TRBJ2-2; abundance: NA
CDR3nt: TGTGCCAGCAGTTACCCGCCACAGGGCTACGAGCAGTACTTC; CDR3aa: CASSYPPQGYEQYF; v_gene: TRBV28; d_gene: NA; j_gene: TRBJ2-7; abundance: NA
CDR3nt: TGCGCCAGCAGCTTAATCGCGGGAGAATACAATGAGCAGTTCTTC; CDR3aa: CASSLIAGEYNEQFF; v_gene: TRBV5-1; d_gene: TRBD2; j_gene: TRBJ2-1; abundance: NA
CDR3nt: TGTGCCAGCAGCATAGGACAGGGGACGAACACTGAAGCTTTCTTT; CDR3aa: CASSIGQGTNTEAFF; v_gene: TRBV7-2; d_gene: TRBD1; j_gene: TRBJ1-1; abundance: once
CDR3nt: TGCGCCAGCAGTGGTCGGGAACCTTACGAGCAGTACTTC; CDR3aa: CASSGREPYEQYF; v_gene: TRBV10-2; d_gene: NA; j_gene: TRBJ2-7; abundance: NA
CDR3nt: TGCAGTGTTAACAGTGGCCACGAGCAGTACTTC; CDR3aa: CSVNSGHEQYF; v_gene: TRBV20-1; d_gene: NA; j_gene: TRBJ2-7; abundance: NA
CDR3nt: TGTGCCAGCAGTTTCACGACGGGTCAAGAGACCCAGTACTTC; CDR3aa: CASSFTTGQETQYF; v_gene: TRBV6-1; d_gene: NA; j_gene: TRBJ2-5; abundance: NA
CDR3nt: TGTGCCAGCTCACTACTGGGACAGGGGAAGGAGCTAGCGGGAGTTCCAGATACGCAGTATTTT; CDR3aa: CASSLLGQGKELAGVPDTQYF; v_gene: TRBV18; d_gene: NA; j_gene: TRBJ2-3; abundance: NA
CDR3nt: TGTGCCAGCAGCCCGGGACAGGGATCTGTCTATGGCTACACCTTC; CDR3aa: CASSPGQGSVYGYTF; v_gene: TRBV6-2/TRBV6-3; d_gene: TRBD1; j_gene: TRBJ1-2; abundance: NA
CDR3nt: TGTGCCAGCAGCTTACAGGAGGGTGAGCAGTTCTTC; CDR3aa: CASSLQEGEQFF; v_gene: TRBV7-2; d_gene: NA; j_gene: TRBJ2-1; abundance: once
CDR3nt: TGTGCCACCGAGGACAGGGGGCCTGGAGATACGCAGTATTTT; CDR3aa: CATEDRGPGDTQYF; v_gene: TRBV27; d_gene: TRBD1; j_gene: TRBJ2-3; abundance: once
CDR3nt: TGTGCCAGCAGCCAAGTGACGGGGCAGCCCCAGCATTTT; CDR3aa: CASSQVTGQPQHF; v_gene: TRBV3-1/TRBV3-2; d_gene: NA; j_gene: TRBJ1-5; abundance: few
CDR3nt: TGCGCCAGCAGCCAGGGGACAGGGGAAGGGTCCCAGCATTTT; CDR3aa: CASSQGTGEGSQHF; v_gene: TRBV5-1; d_gene: TRBD1; j_gene: TRBJ1-5; abundance: NA
CDR3nt: TGTGCCAGCAGTTTGGGACAGCGCGGGGATAAGGCTTTCTTT; CDR3aa: CASSLGQRGDKAFF; v_gene: TRBV28; d_gene: TRBD1; j_gene: TRBJ1-1; abundance: NA
CDR3nt: TGCGCCAGCGTCCCGGGACAGGGGACGAACACTGAAGCTTTCTTT; CDR3aa: CASVPGQGTNTEAFF; v_gene: TRBV5-1; d_gene: TRBD1; j_gene: TRBJ1-1; abundance: NA
CDR3nt: TGTGCCAGCCAACGGGGGGGAGGGGAGACCCAGTACTTC; CDR3aa: CASQRGGGETQYF; v_gene: TRBV12-3/TRBV12-4; d_gene: TRBD2; j_gene: TRBJ2-5; abundance: NA
CDR3nt: TGCGCCAGCAGCCAGGCCACAGCTAACACTGAAGCTTTCTTT; CDR3aa: CASSQATANTEAFF; v_gene: TRBV5-1; d_gene: NA; j_gene: TRBJ1-1; abundance: NA
CDR3nt: TGTGCCAGTAGTATAACAGGGCCTGCCTACGAGCAGTACTTC; CDR3aa: CASSITGPAYEQYF; v_gene: TRBV19; d_gene: NA; j_gene: TRBJ2-7; abundance: few